The sample holds many counts of the clone carrying this T cell receptor beta chain. Its cognate antigen is unknown. TCRdb reanalysed the 5' RACE reads using MiXCR and keeps one entry per CDR3 protein. This sample has about 48,000 distinct CDR3 sequences, with roughly 2% found just once. The record originates from a study of neurological immune-mediated disorders. Overall study results and limits: The phylogenetic placement of 18 of 34 multiple sclerosis patients' repertoires in one related-CDR3 cluster constitutes a possible signature. CDR3 amino acid sequences found in expanded clones were never shared across subjects, suggesting private repertoires in all groups.

The unsorted libraries had their origin in 2 million PBMCs stored at -80 C. Germline-derived CDR1 and CDR2 are SEHNR and FQNEAQ (reference sequence). The V and J ends lost 1 base and 4 bases respectively, with 13 bases between them. CDR3 length equals 15 residues. This sequence was found in a woman aged 40 to 50 with multiple sclerosis. This sequence joins TRBV7-9 and TRBJ1-1, with D unresolved. Sequencing was done on a sample of PBMCs. The CDR3 reads CASSLVVGGRTEAFF. Written as DNA, the CDR3 is TGTGCCAGCAGCTTAGTCGTTGGCGGGCGCACTGAAGCTTTCTTT.